The text below deals with one T cell receptor beta chain. This entry belongs to a study of blood T cells in healthy people across ages. V dropped 3 bases and J dropped 6; count of bases not matched to a gene: 11. The CDR3 totals 15 residues. Germline V gene lookup returns CDR1 MDHEN and CDR2 SYDVKM. With a J-beta primer mix and a sample-barcoded 5' primer, a second PCR ran roughly 6 to 11 cycles. TCRdb redid the calling of the 5' RACE reads with MiXCR, one entry per CDR3 protein. The sample has 2 million or so distinct CDR3 sequences; around half are singletons. The receptor's source is a woman in her thirties or forties in good health. Sequenced input: blood. This sequence joins TRBV28 and TRBJ2-7; TRBD1 aligns across 7 bases. DNA for the CDR3: TGTGCCAGCAGTTTCCGGGACAGAGCTCCTGCCGAGCAGTACTTC. Encoded protein: CASSFRDRAPAEQYF. Together with reference TRBV28 and TRBJ2-7, the CDR3 gives the full variable domain: DVKVTQSSRYLVKRTGEKVFLECVQDMDHENMFWYRQDPGLGLRLIYFSYDVKMKEKGDIPEGYSVSREKKERFSLILESASTNQTSMYLCASSFRDRAPAEQYFGPGTRLTVT.